This T cell receptor (beta chain) was documented in a study of blood T cell repertoires in COVID-19. The ends lost 5 bases at V and 7 bases at J; junction bases unmatched: 9. This CDR3 region has 14 residues. CDR1 and CDR2 (germline): SGHNT, YYREEE (reference sequence). This clone has more than one count but fewer than ten. Per the original data handling: Reference gene primer amplification in the assay estimated nucleated cell counts. Only in-frame clones appear in the TCRdb table, and some are missing; sequencing was by immunoSEQ multiplex PCR. The DNA gave D and trimming, while V, J and clone size come from that table. The sample shows about 300,000 clones, roughly 82% of them seen only once.

V gene TRBV5-4 combines with J gene TRBJ2-7; TRBD1 matches at 10 bases. The sample was peripheral blood. The source is a woman aged 45-65 years with acute or convalescent COVID-19. CDR3 nucleotide sequence: TGTGCCAGCAGAGAGGGACAGGGGTTGGGGGAGCAGTACTTC. This sequence encodes CASREGQGLGEQYF.